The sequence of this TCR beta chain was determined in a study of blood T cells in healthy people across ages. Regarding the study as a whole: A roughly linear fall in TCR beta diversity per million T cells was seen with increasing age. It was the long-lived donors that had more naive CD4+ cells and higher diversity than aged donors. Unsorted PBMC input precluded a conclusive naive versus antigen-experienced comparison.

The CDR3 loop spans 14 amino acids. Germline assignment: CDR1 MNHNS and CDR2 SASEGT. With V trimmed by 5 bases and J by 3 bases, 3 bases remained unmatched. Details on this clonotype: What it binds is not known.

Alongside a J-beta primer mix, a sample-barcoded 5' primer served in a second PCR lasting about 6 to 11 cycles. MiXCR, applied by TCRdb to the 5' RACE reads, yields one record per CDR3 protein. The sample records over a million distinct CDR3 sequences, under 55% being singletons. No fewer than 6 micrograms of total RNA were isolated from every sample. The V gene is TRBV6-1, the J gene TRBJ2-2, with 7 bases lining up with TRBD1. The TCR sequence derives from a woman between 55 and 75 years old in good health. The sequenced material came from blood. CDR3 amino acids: CASSHTGDTGELFF. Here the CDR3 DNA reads TGTGCCAGCAGTCATACAGGGGACACCGGGGAGCTGTTTTTT.